Each of the 29 T cell receptor beta chains below was sequenced from the same sample in a study of CD8 T cells in Susac syndrome. Reverse transcription used about 0.5 to 1 ug RNA and random hexamers. TCRdb itself ran the immunoSEQ multiplex PCR reads through MiXCR, one entry per CDR3 protein. Of 180,000 or so distinct CDR3 sequences listed, about 94% are singletons. Sequencing was done on a sample of CD4+ T cells from PBMCs. Receptor source: a human donor with multiple sclerosis.

The rearrangement joins TRBV5-6 to TRBJ2-3, with 16 bases matching TRBD2. V gave up 7 bases and J gave up 4 bases; unmatched junction bases: 0. The CDR3 is made up of 14 amino acids. CDR1 and CDR2 from the germline V gene are SGHDT and YYEEEE. The CDR3 reads CASGTSGGADTQYF. In nucleotides, the CDR3 is TGTGCCAGCGGGACTAGCGGGGGGGCAGATACGCAGTATTTT. Full variable domain (rest looked up from reference TRBV5-6 and TRBJ2-3): DAGVTQSPTHLIKTRGQQVTLRCSPKSGHDTVSWYQQALGQGPQFIFQYYEEEERQRGNFPDRFSGHQFPNYSSELNVNALLLGDSALYLCASGTSGGADTQYFGPGTRLTVL.

J is TRBJ2-5 and V is TRBV29-1; D not resolved. The CDR3 totals 13 residues. V was shortened by 7 bases and J by 0 bases, with 12 bases between the two germline ends. Germline values: CDR1 SQVTM, CDR2 ANQGSEA. CDR3 loop: CSASHSYQETQYF. The CDR3 nucleotides are TGCAGCGCCTCCCATTCGTACCAAGAGACCCAGTACTTC.

V usage is TRBV9 and J usage is TRBJ1-2; no clear D gene. Germline loops: CDR1 SGDLS, CDR2 YYNGEE. This CDR3 contains 13 residues. V dropped 0 bases and J dropped 4 bases, with 7 bases sitting between them. CDR3 DNA sequence: TGTGCCAGCAGCGTAGCAAACAGCTATGGCTACACCTTC. This gives the protein CASSVANSYGYTF.

V and J are TRBV11-2 and TRBJ1-1; D call uncertain. CDR3 length: 14 amino acids. V lost 5 bases and J 3 bases, leaving 13 bases between the germline ends. Germline V gene lookup returns CDR1 SGHAT and CDR2 FQNNGV. CDR3 nucleotide sequence: TGTGCCAGCAGCCAAGCGTGGTGGGACACTGAAGCTTTCTTT. It codes for CASSQAWWDTEAFF.

V usage is TRBV11-3 and J usage is TRBJ2-5; D is possibly TRBD2 (6 bases). The germline gives CDR1 SGHNT, CDR2 YENEEA. Trimming cost V 5 bases and J 8 bases, with 15 bases left between them. The CDR3 has 13 amino acids. The CDR3 loop reads CASSGGPLLTQYF. The CDR3 nucleotides read TGTGCCAGCAGCGGAGGGCCCCTGTTAACCCAGTACTTC.

The J gene is TRBJ1-6, the V gene TRBV5-1; TRBD1 matches at 7 bases. V shed 4 bases and J 6 bases; nucleotides not matched to a gene: 19. Germline CDR1 is SGHRS and CDR2 is YFSETQ. CDR3 length equals 19 residues. Written as DNA, the CDR3 is TGCGCCAGCAGCCATCGACAGGGAGGGGGTCAGACGTCTAATTCACCCCTCCACTTT. Its protein product is CASSHRQGGGQTSNSPLHF.

The rearrangement links TRBV4-3 to TRBJ2-5; possible D gene TRBD2, 5 bases. This CDR3 comprises 17 residues. In germline, CDR1 is LGHNA, CDR2 YSLEER. V was trimmed by 0 bases and J by 2 bases, leaving 16 bases between them. Written as DNA, the CDR3 is TGCGCCAGCAGCCAAGATGCCAGGCCCCGGAGGCAAGAGACCCAGTACTTC. It codes for CASSQDARPRRQETQYF.

The chain is built from TRBV19 and TRBJ2-7, with TRBD1 as a possible D gene (7 bases). The CDR3 is made up of 12 amino acids. The ends were cut back, 6 bases at V and 6 bases at J, with 12 bases in the middle. Germline values: CDR1 LNHDA, CDR2 SQIVND (reference sequence). The CDR3 sequence is CASRPQGGEQYF. The CDR3 nucleotides are TGTGCCAGTAGACCTCAGGGGGGCGAGCAGTACTTC. Using reference TRBV19 and TRBJ2-7 for the parts outside the CDR3, the full variable domain is DGGITQSPKYLFRKEGQNVTLSCEQNLNHDAMYWYRQDPGQGLRLIYYSQIVNDFQKGDIAEGYSVSREKKESFPLTVTSAQKNPTAFYLCASRPQGGEQYFGPGTRLTVT.

CDR3 DNA: TGTGCCACCAGTGATAATAGCAGGGATTCCGGGGAGCTGTTTTTT. Translating gives CATSDNSRDSGELFF. The chain recombines TRBV24-1 with TRBJ2-2, with D possibly TRBD1 on 5 matching bases. Germline V gene data show CDR1 as KGHDR and CDR2 as SFDVKD. Trimming shortened V by 3 bases and J by 6 bases, and 13 bases separated the two germline ends. The CDR3 spans 15 residues.

V gene TRBV27 combines with J gene TRBJ1-6, with a possible D match to TRBD1 (5 bases). CDR3 length: 14 residues. From germline, CDR1 is MNHEY and CDR2 SMNVEV (reference sequence). V lost 3 bases, J lost 10 bases, and 13 bases lay in between. The CDR3 DNA follows: TGTGCCAGCAGTTTGACCAGGGAGTACTCACCCCTCCACTTT. Encoded protein: CASSLTREYSPLHF.

This chain uses TRBV9 with TRBJ2-3; no firm D call. The CDR3 is 13 residues long. V lost 4 bases, J lost 4 bases, and 10 bases lay in between. Germline V CDR1 and CDR2: SGDLS, YYNGEE. The CDR3 nucleotides read TGTGCCAGCAGCACTAATTCCGCAGATACGCAGTATTTT. Its translation: CASSTNSADTQYF.

The chain employs TRBV7-9 and TRBJ2-7; 7 bases line up with TRBD1. After removal of 5 bases from V and 0 bases from J, the junction contained 7 bases not matched to a gene. Germline lookup yields CDR1 SEHNR and CDR2 FQNEAQ (reference sequence). The CDR3 consists of 15 residues. This CDR3 reads CASSPRGPYSYEQYF. DNA for the CDR3: TGTGCCAGCAGCCCGAGGGGGCCCTACTCCTACGAGCAGTACTTC.

This chain joins TRBV6-6 and TRBJ1-1; a possible D gene is TRBD1 (6 bases). CDR1 and CDR2 from the germline V gene are MNHNY and SVGAGI (reference sequence). The CDR3 has 15 residues. Deletions cut 2 bases from V and 4 bases from J, with 14 bases between. The CDR3: CASSYPTGRSTEAFF. The DNA of the CDR3 is TGTGCCAGCAGTTACCCAACAGGGAGGAGCACTGAAGCTTTCTTT.

The J gene is TRBJ1-2, the V gene TRBV4-1; weak D call: TRBD1 (5 bases). Deletions cut 1 base from V and 0 bases from J, with 9 bases between. There are 15 residues in the CDR3. Germline lookup yields CDR1 MGHRA and CDR2 YSYEKL. CDR3 nucleotides: TGCGCCAGCAGCCAAGGGGGGGGAACTAACTATGGCTACACCTTC. Residues: CASSQGGGTNYGYTF.

J is TRBJ2-5 and V is TRBV3-1; D is ambiguous. The CDR3 is made up of 14 amino acids. Trimming stripped 4 bases from V and 5 bases from J, with 14 bases between. Germline V lookup: CDR1 LGHDT, CDR2 YNNKEL (reference sequence). DNA of the CDR3: TGTGCCAGCAGCCCTCAGGTCGTCAGGGAGACCCAGTACTTC. It is translated as CASSPQVVRETQYF.

This sequence joins TRBV7-9 and TRBJ1-1; D is undetermined. Per germline, CDR1 SEHNR and CDR2 FQNEAQ (reference sequence). Trimming left V 7 bases short and J 0 bases short, with 9 bases between. The CDR3 has 13 amino acids. The CDR3 DNA sequence: TGTGCCAGCACCCCGACCATGAACACTGAAGCTTTCTTT. It encodes CASTPTMNTEAFF.

The chain is built from TRBV12-3 or TRBV12-4 and TRBJ1-5; D is perhaps TRBD1 (5 bases). CDR3 length equals 16 residues. V was pared by 2 bases and J by 1 base, with 12 bases between. The CDR3 loop reads CASSLRGWISNQPQHF. The CDR3 bases are TGTGCCAGCAGTTTAAGGGGATGGATAAGCAATCAGCCCCAGCATTTT.

This clonotype was found once. The rearrangement joins TRBV29-1 to TRBJ2-2; D call uncertain. This CDR3 region has 12 residues. Trimming shortened V by 5 bases and J by 1 base, and 5 bases separated the two germline ends. Germline-derived CDR1 and CDR2 are SQVTM and ANQGSEA. The CDR3 region is CSVQMNTGELFF. The DNA of the CDR3 is TGCAGCGTTCAAATGAACACCGGGGAGCTGTTTTTT.

The rearrangement uses TRBV29-1 and TRBJ1-2; D unclear. With 2 bases removed from V and 7 bases from J, the gap between germline ends came to 8 bases. There are 11 residues in the CDR3. Germline CDR1 and CDR2: SQVTM and ANQGSEA. CDR3 nucleotide sequence: TGCAGCGTTGAACTGAGTGGTGGCTACACCTTC. Translating gives CSVELSGGYTF.

This chain connects TRBV14 to TRBJ2-3; D uncertain. The CDR3 sequence is 13 residues long. V lost 5 bases, J lost 6 bases, and 12 bases lay in between. Germline assignment: CDR1 SGHDN and CDR2 FVKESK. CDR3 in amino acids: CASSFDAVDTQYF. CDR3 nucleotide sequence: TGTGCCAGCAGCTTCGACGCGGTGGATACGCAGTATTTT.

V gene TRBV12-5 combines with J gene TRBJ1-5, with 10 bases fitting TRBD1. The trim removed 7 bases at V and 9 bases at J, leaving 12 bases unmatched. The CDR3 contains 15 residues. The germline gives CDR1 LGHNT, CDR2 FRNRAP. The CDR3 sequence: CASALTGDRGRPQHF. CDR3 bases: TGTGCTAGTGCCCTGACCGGGGACAGGGGCCGGCCCCAGCATTTT.

This clonotype showed up just once. The J gene is TRBJ2-3, the V gene TRBV3-1; D unclear. This CDR3 region has 14 residues. V shed 3 bases and J shed 6 bases, with 13 bases lying between them. Germline assignment: CDR1 LGHDT and CDR2 YNNKEL (reference sequence). CDR3 DNA: TGTGCCAGCAGCCATCCCCTGTCCATGGATACGCAGTATTTT. Amino acid sequence: CASSHPLSMDTQYF.

The rearrangement uses TRBV7-2 and TRBJ2-5; unclear D gene. The CDR3 totals 11 residues. Germline lookup yields CDR1 SGHTA and CDR2 FQGNSA. V lost 6 bases and J 4 bases, leaving 6 bases between the germline ends. The CDR3 protein is CASSFTETQYF. CDR3 sequence (DNA): TGTGCCAGCAGTTTTACAGAGACCCAGTACTTC.

The rearrangement links TRBV29-1 to TRBJ1-1, with 8 bases that match TRBD1. CDR1 and CDR2 from the germline V gene are SQVTM and ANQGSEA. With 2 bases clipped from V and 0 bases from J, the junction kept 5 bases outside the gene matches. The CDR3 covers 15 residues. This CDR3 reads CSVEPPGQVNTEAFF. In DNA, the CDR3 is TGCAGCGTTGAACCTCCGGGACAGGTGAACACTGAAGCTTTCTTT.

This clonotype was observed a few times. This sequence joins TRBV7-3 and TRBJ2-3, with a weak D call TRBD2 (5 bases). This CDR3 spans 14 amino acids. The germline gives CDR1 SGHTA, CDR2 FQGTGA. Trimming cost V 2 bases and J 5 bases, with 11 bases left between them. The CDR3, as DNA: TGTGCCAGCAGCTTACGGGGAGCCAGAGATACGCAGTATTTT. Its translation is CASSLRGARDTQYF.

This clonotype was counted once. The V and J genes are TRBV27 and TRBJ1-1; no clear D. The CDR3 is 15 amino acids. Looked up from germline, CDR1 is MNHEY and CDR2 is SMNVEV (reference sequence). V gave up 2 bases and J gave up 0 bases, with 10 bases separating them. The CDR3 protein is CASSLQPNMNTEAFF. CDR3 DNA sequence: TGTGCCAGCAGTTTACAGCCCAACATGAACACTGAAGCTTTCTTT.

The CDR3 loop is CSARIGGGGNQPQHF. Here the CDR3 DNA reads TGCAGTGCTAGAATCGGGGGAGGTGGGAATCAGCCCCAGCATTTT. The rearrangement joins TRBV20-1 to TRBJ1-5; weak D call: TRBD1 (5 bases). Deletions cut 2 bases from V and 4 bases from J, with 15 bases between. The CDR3 runs 15 residues. Germline CDR1 and CDR2: DFQATT and SNEGSKA (reference sequence).

V and J are TRBV29-1 and TRBJ2-5, with D possibly matching TRBD1 (6 bases). The V end lost 2 bases, the J end lost 3 bases, and 10 bases lay between the germline ends. Germline lookup yields CDR1 SQVTM and CDR2 ANQGSEA. The CDR3 has 13 residues. The CDR3 sequence: CSVEYGQKETQYF. As DNA, the CDR3 is TGCAGCGTTGAATATGGACAGAAAGAGACCCAGTACTTC.

The gene calls are TRBV29-1 and TRBJ2-3; D gene uncertain. This CDR3 contains 14 residues. Germline V CDR1 and CDR2: SQVTM, ANQGSEA. V lost 3 bases and J 0 bases, leaving 10 bases between the germline ends. In DNA, the CDR3 is TGCAGCGTTGACGGGTCCGAGAGCACAGATACGCAGTATTTT. It translates to CSVDGSESTDTQYF.